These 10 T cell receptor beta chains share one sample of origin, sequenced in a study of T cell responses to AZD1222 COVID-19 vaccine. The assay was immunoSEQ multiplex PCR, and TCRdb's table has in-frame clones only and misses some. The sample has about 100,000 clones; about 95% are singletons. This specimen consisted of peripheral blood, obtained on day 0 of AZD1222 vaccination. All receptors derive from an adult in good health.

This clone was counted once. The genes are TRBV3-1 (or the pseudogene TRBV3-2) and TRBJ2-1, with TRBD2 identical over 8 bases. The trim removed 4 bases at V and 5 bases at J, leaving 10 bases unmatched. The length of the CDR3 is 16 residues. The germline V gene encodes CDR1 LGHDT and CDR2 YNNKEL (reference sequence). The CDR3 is CASSLKKTSADNEQFF. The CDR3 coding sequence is TGTGCCAGCAGCCTAAAAAAGACTAGCGCGGACAATGAGCAGTTCTTC.

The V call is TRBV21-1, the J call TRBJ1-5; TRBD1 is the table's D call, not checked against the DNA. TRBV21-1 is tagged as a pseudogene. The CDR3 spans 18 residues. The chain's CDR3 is CASSKAARDSYSNQPQHF. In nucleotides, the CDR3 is TGTGCCAGCAGCAAAGCGGCCCGGGACAGCTATAGCAATCAGCCCCAGCATTTT.

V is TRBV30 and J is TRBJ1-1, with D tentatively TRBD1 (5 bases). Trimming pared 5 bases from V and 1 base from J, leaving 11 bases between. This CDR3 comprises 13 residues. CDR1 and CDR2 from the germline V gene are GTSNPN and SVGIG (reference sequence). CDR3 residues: CAWGGGTNTEAFF. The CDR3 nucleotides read TGTGCCTGGGGCGGAGGGACGAACACTGAAGCTTTCTTT.

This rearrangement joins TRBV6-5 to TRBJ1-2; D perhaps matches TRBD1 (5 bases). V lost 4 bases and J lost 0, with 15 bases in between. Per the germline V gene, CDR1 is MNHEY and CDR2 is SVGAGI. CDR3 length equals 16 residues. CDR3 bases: TGTGCCAGCAGTTCTTTAGCTAGGGGTACTAACTATGGCTACACCTTC. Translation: CASSSLARGTNYGYTF.

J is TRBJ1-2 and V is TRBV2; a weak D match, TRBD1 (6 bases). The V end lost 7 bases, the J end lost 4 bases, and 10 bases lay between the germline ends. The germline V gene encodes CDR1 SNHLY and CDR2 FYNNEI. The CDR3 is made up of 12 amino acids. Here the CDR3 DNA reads TGTGCCAGCAAGGCAGGGGCCTATGGCTACACCTTC. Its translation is CASKAGAYGYTF.

The CDR3 DNA is TGCGCCAGCAGCGTTTTAGATCGGGGGGGGTACAATGAGCAGTTCTTC. This gives the protein CASSVLDRGGYNEQFF. The chain links TRBV4-1 to TRBJ2-1, with 8 bases lining up with TRBD2. Trimming at V came to 5 bases and at J to 4 bases, leaving 10 bases not matched to a gene. Germline CDR1 MGHRA, CDR2 YSYEKL. This CDR3 region has 16 residues.

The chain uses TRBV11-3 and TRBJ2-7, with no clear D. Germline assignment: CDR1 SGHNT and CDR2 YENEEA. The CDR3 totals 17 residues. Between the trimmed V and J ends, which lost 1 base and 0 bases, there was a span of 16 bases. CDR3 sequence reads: CASSLGTRLDHSYEQYF. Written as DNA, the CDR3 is TGTGCCAGCAGCTTAGGTACCCGGTTAGATCACTCCTACGAGCAGTACTTC.

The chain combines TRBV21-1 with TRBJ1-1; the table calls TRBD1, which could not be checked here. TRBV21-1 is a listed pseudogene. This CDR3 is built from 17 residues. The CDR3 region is CASSKWGLRQGNTEAFF. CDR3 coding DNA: TGTGCCAGCAGCAAATGGGGTTTGAGACAGGGGAACACTGAAGCTTTCTTT.

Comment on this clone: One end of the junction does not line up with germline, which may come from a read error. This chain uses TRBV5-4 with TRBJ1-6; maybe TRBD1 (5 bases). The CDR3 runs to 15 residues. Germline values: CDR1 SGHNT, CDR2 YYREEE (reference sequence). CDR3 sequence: CASSLGGAYSSPLHF. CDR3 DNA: TGTGCCAGCAGCTTAGGAGGGGCGTATAGTTCACCCCTCCACTTT.

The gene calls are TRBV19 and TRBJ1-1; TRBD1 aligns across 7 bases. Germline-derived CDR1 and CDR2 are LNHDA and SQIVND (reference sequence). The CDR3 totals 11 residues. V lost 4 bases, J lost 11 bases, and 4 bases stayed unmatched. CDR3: CASSTQGMAFF. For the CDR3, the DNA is TGTGCCAGTAGTACACAGGGGATGGCTTTCTTT.